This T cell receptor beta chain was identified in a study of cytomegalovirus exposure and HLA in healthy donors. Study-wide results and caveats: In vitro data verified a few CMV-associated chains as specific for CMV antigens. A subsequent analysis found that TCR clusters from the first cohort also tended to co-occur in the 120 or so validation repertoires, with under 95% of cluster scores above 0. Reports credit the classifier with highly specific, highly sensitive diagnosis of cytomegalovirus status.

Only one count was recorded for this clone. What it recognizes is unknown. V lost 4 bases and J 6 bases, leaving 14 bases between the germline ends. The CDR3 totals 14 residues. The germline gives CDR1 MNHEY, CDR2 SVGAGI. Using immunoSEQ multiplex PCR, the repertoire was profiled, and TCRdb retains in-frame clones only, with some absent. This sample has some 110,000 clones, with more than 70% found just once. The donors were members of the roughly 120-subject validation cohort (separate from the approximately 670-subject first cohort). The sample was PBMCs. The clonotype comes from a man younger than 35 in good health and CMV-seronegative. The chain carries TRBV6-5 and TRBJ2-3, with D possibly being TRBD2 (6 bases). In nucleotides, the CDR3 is TGTGCCAGCAGTTTGGGACTGCCTGGGGATACGCAGTATTTT. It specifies CASSLGLPGDTQYF.